The TCR beta chain described here comes from a study of T cell repertoires in cytomegalovirus infection. For the study at large: CMV infection and matching HLA type were both indicated by public TCR beta signatures. Points from the study as a whole: Across the ex vivo response, the dominant clonotypes were HLA-C-restricted CMV-specific TCR beta clonotypes. Carriage of CMV together with the relevant HLA was identifiable through cumulative public TCR beta family frequency.

Of note for this clonotype: What it binds is not known.

In germline, CDR1 is DFQATT, CDR2 SNEGSKA (reference sequence). The J segment lost 0 bases and the V segment lost 1 base, leaving 8 bases of the junction unmatched. CDR3 length: 17 amino acids. TCRdb re-derived calls from the reads in MiXCR, one entry per CDR3 protein. The table has around 260,000 distinct CDR3 sequences, roughly 25% seen once. This clonotype was obtained from a human donor in good health (CMV status not recorded). Some clones in this sample may be carry-over from other donors' samples. The chain combines TRBV20-1 with TRBJ2-1; TRBD2 matches at 8 bases. Sample: PBMCs. CDR3 coding DNA: TGCAGTGCTAGAGGAACTAGCGGTCATGCCTCCTACAATGAGCAGTTCTTC. Its translation is CSARGTSGHASYNEQFF.